This T cell receptor beta chain derives from a study of shared clonotypes between healthy human individuals. Per the germline V gene, CDR1 is MDHEN and CDR2 is SYDVKM. V dropped 0 bases and J dropped 7 bases, with 16 bases sitting between them. This CDR3 contains 16 residues. Clones were read by immunoSEQ multiplex PCR, and TCRdb kept only the in-frame ones, dropping some. The sample includes a few million clones, approximately 92% of them seen just once. This clonotype was sampled from a young man in good health. What was sequenced was naive CD4+ T cells sorted from blood. The subset: CD45RA+ positively selected. The chain carries TRBV28 and TRBJ1-5, with D perhaps TRBD1 (5 bases). CDR3 sequence reads: CASSLWGSGLGQPQHF. Here the CDR3 DNA reads TGTGCCAGCAGTTTATGGGGCTCGGGGCTCGGACAGCCCCAGCATTTT.